This record covers a single T cell receptor beta chain. The antigen it recognizes is unknown. No qualities accompany the bases; no much larger clone lies one base away. In total, fewer than 750 healthy bone marrow donors made up the cohort. At the time of sampling, all cohort members were nominally healthy, though unrecorded immune exposures were likely present. The donor was CMV seronegative and belonged to the group of over 350 seronegative cohort members. Each donor provided a peripheral blood sample, and peripheral blood mononuclear cells were used for TCR beta sequencing. The Qiagen DNeasy Blood Extraction Kit was used to extract genomic DNA from the blood cell samples. Its CDR3 holds 13 amino acids, cysteine through phenylalanine. Only CDR3 DNA remains: 39 bases, in frame from the first base. V is clipped by 1 base and J by 8 bases, and the sequence between their germline boundaries is 9 bases long. CDR1 and CDR2, per the germline V gene (reference sequence), are GTSNPN and SVGIG.

The data originate from a study of cytomegalovirus exposure and HLA in healthy donors (dated by TCRdb to 2015 to 2018). Some background on the complete study: An earlier analysis of 550 to 700 of the donors reported 250 to 350 Gb of sequence data and 100 million to 130 million unique TCR beta sequences from some 180 million T cells. The study was designed to test whether signatures of past pathogen exposure could be identified by cataloging public T cell receptors. The genetic ancestry cluster associated with self-reported Caucasian donors included 80% to 90% of the roughly 360 genotyped donors. Typing coverage varied by locus: roughly 620-640 donors for A, B, C, DRB1 and DQB1; roughly 520 for DQA1; 600 to 610 for DPA1; around 450 for DPB1. Alongside the repertoire data, information on donor age, sex, ethnicity and CMV serostatus was compiled. Approximately 310 gigabases of sequencing data and 78 million or so unique TCR sequences were included in an early release covering under 650 HLA-typed donors. Across approximately 420 genotyped donors of the cohort, an average of about 200,000 unique TCR beta nucleotide sequences per donor were sequenced, and roughly a sixth of those sequences were non-productive. To study patterns of TCR occurrence, a later analysis re-analyzed previously published TCR beta repertoires from 600 to 750 donors and added high-resolution HLA genotyping. In the later analysis, no new phenotypic data were used to find candidate immune exposures; instead, reliance was placed on TCR beta sequences and their occurrence across donors. Along with the roughly 670-subject first cohort, a separate validation cohort of over a hundred different subjects was used. An earlier analysis of some 500 of the donors used high-throughput TCR beta sequencing to judge whether each TCR beta V gene segment behaved as functional or pseudogenic. Class I and class II HLA loci were covered by the typing at four-digit resolution. Four to six DR-DQ haplotypes were handled as single units for association and clustering, since linkage in the cohort was strong. The study combined high-throughput TCR immunosequencing, statistical association of individual TCRs with disease status, and machine learning to predict cytomegalovirus infection status. Genome-wide SNP genotypes for about 65% of the 666 donors were used in a later genetic analysis, which treated that subset as a discovery cohort. Using immunosequencing, the study profiled T cell repertoires from 640 or so subjects and related those repertoires to cytomegalovirus serostatus. All discovery cohort repertoires had been generated on a single sequencing platform. Overall study outcomes, separate from this receptor: Linkage disequilibrium might explain the correlated functional status among segregating V segments, but an unknown experimental factor could not be excluded. In an earlier analysis of some 540 of the donors, most TCR beta V segments appeared in productive rearrangements about 90% or about 30% of the time, broadly matching IMGT annotations. The authors suggested that the approach could potentially be extended to other disease states and immunological phenotypes. HLA typing was unavailable for some donors at each locus, so association tests used only the typed subset. A further reported finding was that TCR beta sequences accurately predicted the HLA-A and HLA-B alleles for most subjects in the first cohort. V-gene and J-gene trimming of TCR beta chains was associated with a missense DCLRE1C variant in a later genetic analysis, and the association was replicated in an independent cohort. A cluster of highly shared sequence variants was judged likely to represent a technical artifact of the sequencing pipeline. When HLA alleles, especially DR and DQ, strongly co-occurred, attributing TCR associations to individual alleles was difficult. This cohort had only TCR beta chains sequenced, and the lack of alpha or paired-chain data limited which features could be detected. The 87-base-pair reads could not distinguish some IMGT-functional V segments, including TRBV6-2 and TRBV6-3, so those segments were excluded. A later analysis reported that several top co-occurrence clusters appeared linked to parvovirus B19, influenza, CMV and Epstein-Barr virus. According to a later analysis, most CMV-associated TCR beta chains appeared to be HLA-restricted, and the HLA associations seemed to be driven largely by CMV exposure. In the study, roughly 160 TCR beta chains were listed as associated with cytomegalovirus. In a later analysis, the rate of TCR association differed among HLA loci, with DRB1 alleles having the most associated TCRs and HLA-C alleles having the fewest. Some 16 rarely observed V segments, including chromosome 9 orphons, were excluded from the earlier analysis of several hundred of the donors because counts were too low. In both the original and validation cohorts, the classifier was reported to diagnose cytomegalovirus status with high specificity and sensitivity. A few of the identified cytomegalovirus-associated TCR beta chains were confirmed in vitro to be specific for cytomegalovirus antigens. For the cohort, immune exposure information was limited to CMV serostatus. A later genetic analysis reported fewer N-insertions in productive TCRs among donors in an Asian-associated ancestry cluster than the roughly 700-donor mean. Most TCR sequences were seen in very few donors, while some public TCRs were found in many individuals. Roughly uniform sequencing depth across donors was assumed in presence/absence analyses, although this assumption may not hold. Specific HLA alleles were associated with 15,000 to 20,000 TCR beta sequences at a false discovery rate of 0.05 in a later analysis. A later analysis found that HLA-associated TCR beta chains were more clonally expanded and had lower generation probabilities than equally common non-associated chains.

The library was prepared using the immunoSEQ multiplex PCR assay. For the multiplex PCR, a mixture combining 60 forward primers for TCR Vbeta segments and 13 reverse primers for TCR Jbeta segments was used. The CDR3 region of rearranged TCR beta genes was amplified from genomic DNA with a multiplex PCR assay. The Illumina HiSeq System was used to sequence the amplified TCR beta libraries as 87-base-pair reads. Regarding the original processing steps: A later analysis tallied 70 million to 100 million unique TCR beta chains across the 666 repertoires, and some 10 million of those chains were shared by two or more donors. To remove PCR and sequencing errors, raw reads were error-corrected and collapsed into unique sequences using a nearest-neighbor algorithm that merged closely related sequences. CDR3 sequences were aligned to IMGT reference sequences to assign V, D and J gene segments. For a sequence to be retained, a match of at least six nucleotides to both a V gene segment and a J gene segment was required. Rearrangements were called productive when the CDR3 lacked stop codons and stayed in frame with V and J; all others were non-productive. Following IMGT convention, CDR3 was defined as the stretch from the second conserved V-encoded cysteine up to the conserved J-encoded phenylalanine. Sequences without an unambiguous match to a single V gene segment were excluded from the earlier analysis of approximately 600 of the donors. In an earlier analysis of approximately 500 of the donors, a V segment was called functional when productive rearrangements were above 56.7%, and segregating when the standard deviation between donors exceeded 5%. A statistical classification framework was built to diagnose cytomegalovirus status from the catalog of TCR beta chain sequences. V and J gene assignment, in a later analysis, came from comparing TCR nucleotide sequences with IMGT/GENE-DB human TR gene sequences. In a later analysis, CDR3 sequences and most-parsimonious VDJ recombination scenarios were assigned using the TCRdist pipeline. In a later analysis, each TCR beta chain was defined by its CDR3 amino acid sequence together with its V-gene family, and reads without a unique V-gene family were excluded. In a later analysis, a few hundred highly shared, low-generation-probability nucleotide sequences were removed to address suspected cross-contamination and a sequencing artifact. For each public chain, a later analysis derived a clonal expansion index from normalized ranks of inferred template counts within each repertoire. A later analysis computed generation probabilities with a VDJ recombination model fitted to out-of-frame rearrangements, and checked the results against IGoR. In a later analysis, hypergeometric tests were used to score TCR-TCR, TCR-HLA and TCR-CMV co-occurrence, with a repertoire-size bias correction applied to TCR pairs. In a later analysis, false discovery rates were estimated by permuting HLA or CMV assignments 20 times. In a later analysis, co-occurring TCRs were grouped with DBSCAN, and TCRdist sequence similarity was added when clustering was performed within HLA-allele-positive subsets. Repertoires with fewer than 30,000 or more than 120,000 public chains, plus five repertoires with anomalous nucleotide sharing, were excluded from co-occurrence clustering. Sourced from immuneACCESS, this table was stored by TCRdb with only in-frame sequences that have V and J called. A share of the clones is absent; for the studies checked, an unresolved V gene accounts for under half, and the remainder has no known explanation. V and J calls and clone size follow that table, whereas D and trimming were derived from the DNA. Recorded for this sample are some 130,000 clones; 80% of them occurred a single time. The ten top clones hold just over 2.5% of the sample.

The rearranged chain carries TRBV30 and TRBJ1-6, and TRBD1 may be the D gene, going by 5 matching bases. Material: PBMCs. This TCR derives from a man between 25 and 39 years old in good health and CMV-seronegative. The nucleotide sequence reads as follows: TGTGCCTGGAGTGGGACGGGGGATTCACCCCTCCACTTT. It specifies CAWSGTGDSPLHF. Reference TRBV30 and TRBJ1-6 proteins supply the regions before and after the CDR3; the full variable domain is: SQTIHQWPATLVQPVGSPLSLECTVEGTSNPNLYWYRQAAGRGLQLLFYSVGIGQISSEVPQNLSASRPQDRQFILSSKKLLLSDSGFYLCAWSGTGDSPLHFGNGTRLTVT.